Described below is a single TCR beta chain sequence and its context. Its antigen is undetermined. These data belong to a study of identifying expanded T cells in peripheral blood. The study, taken as a whole, reports: Technical replicates showed approximately 1.2 changed clones; approximately 2 weeks approximately 15; four weeks 19. Clone count variance between roughly 2-week samples rose with total template count.

Collection occurred without any documented infections or immune events in donors. This CDR3 comprises 13 residues. Trimming stripped 4 bases from V and 0 bases from J, with 6 bases between. CDR1 is SNHLY and CDR2 is FYNNEI in the germline V gene. The table came from immunoSEQ multiplex PCR; TCRdb's copy has only in-frame clones and leaves some out. Here the sample spans approximately 100,000 clones, approximately 90% being singletons. The specimen sequenced was blood. V is TRBV2 and J is TRBJ1-2, with no clear D. The clonotype was recovered from a person aged 18-70 years in good health. The CDR3 loop reads CASSGRANYGYTF. The CDR3 nucleotides read TGTGCCAGCAGTGGTCGGGCTAACTATGGCTACACCTTC.